This TCR beta chain was obtained from a study of long-term antiretroviral therapy in people with HIV. Comment on this clone: Antigen: not known.

It was version v3.0 of the immunoSEQ assay that was run at survey level. Sequencing was directed toward about 40,000-55,000 T-cell genomes in each sample. Here immunoSEQ multiplex PCR was the method, and the copy in TCRdb shows in-frame clones only, minus some. The table includes 13,000 to 15,000 clones, about 80% detected once. Everyone in the study who had HIV was treated in the United States. Study-level results: Clonal populations expanded prior to ART predominated within the repertoire at all time points. It was observed that HIV repertoires exhibited narrower CDR3 length ranges than controls.

CDR1 SGHTA and CDR2 FQGNSA come from the germline V gene. CDR3 length equals 18 residues. Trimming took 2 bases from V and 3 from J; bases not matched to a gene: 10. This sequence was found in a middle-aged man with HIV. The chain has TRBV7-2 and TRBJ1-6; 7 bases fit TRBD1. The sample consisted of unsorted PBMCs, taken 3.2 years before starting antiretroviral therapy. The CDR3 nucleotides are TGTGCCAGCAGCTTAAGACAGGGCCAGGAGGACTATAATTCACCCCTCCACTTT. Residues: CASSLRQGQEDYNSPLHF.